This TCR beta chain was sequenced during a study of cytomegalovirus exposure and HLA in healthy donors. Background on the study: There were some 81 million unique TCRs (from HLA-typed donors) in an early data release.

Regarding this clone: Its target is not known.

The CDR3 has 14 residues. Germline V gene data show CDR1 as SGHDT and CDR2 as YYEEEE. Trimming took 0 bases from V and 0 from J, leaving 3 bases between them. Findings and limits, study-wide: Later work found most CMV-associated TCR beta chains apparently HLA-restricted. Later analysis identified some 16,000 TCR beta sequences associated with HLA alleles, using a false discovery rate threshold of 0.05. Across HLA loci, a later analysis found differing TCR association rates, with DRB1 most and HLA-C fewest.

This PCR relied on a set of 60 Vbeta primers and 13 Jbeta primers. The data were produced by immunoSEQ multiplex PCR, yet TCRdb's version contains in-frame clones alone and is incomplete. This table has about 120,000 clones, 70% to 85% appearing once. The sample was PBMCs. The rearrangement joins TRBV5-6 to TRBJ1-4; D is uncertain. The clonotype was recovered from a woman in her fifties or sixties in good health and CMV-seronegative. CDR3 region: CASSLGATNEKLFF. For the CDR3, the DNA is TGTGCCAGCAGCTTGGGAGCAACTAATGAAAAACTGTTTTTT.